The entry that follows covers one T cell receptor (beta chain) sequence. In this sample, this clonotype turned up many times. Its antigen is unknown. Per-base qualities were not stored, and no clone one base away is much larger. This entry is derived from a study of early T cells in non-severe SARS-CoV-2 infection (dated by TCRdb to about 2021). For the wider study: Because TCR sequencing was done on bulk RNA from unsorted whole blood, the alpha and beta chains could not be paired.

Library preparation was by 5' RACE. The reads were generated on a NextSeq 500. In the TCR library protocol, unique molecular identifiers were attached to individual cDNA molecules to correct for PCR bias and sequencing error. Both TCR alpha and beta chains were sequenced, and tight co-correlation was observed between alpha and beta sequence abundances in each sample. In the original analysis: Decombinator V4 was used to annotate TCR sequences for V gene, J gene and CDR3. Expanded TCRs were defined as changing significantly between any two time points under a Poisson model with p below 0.0001. TCR abundances were normalised to the total number of TCRs sequenced per sample and expressed as counts per million. TRAV1-2 paired with TRAJ12, TRAJ20 or TRAJ33 defined MAIT TCRs, while TRAV10 paired with TRAJ18 defined iNKT TCRs. A search of VDJdb, accessed on 1 November 2021, was run for TCRs annotated to CMV, EBV and SARS-CoV-2, with TCRs annotated for multiple antigens excluded. TCRdb trimmed public reads at Q25 via fastp, called clones via MiXCR and kept in-frame beta chains. One record per CDR3 amino acid sequence lists the most common genes and DNA. None of the V and J calls come from the authors' own analysis; TCRdb made them. This sample lists about 80,000 distinct CDR3 sequences; around 13% were detected once. Approximately 1.1% of the sample comes from the top ten.

Overall study outcomes, separate from this receptor: Matching against VDJdb was skewed toward anti-spike CD8 responses, likely underestimated virus-specific expansions, and missed private and CD4 specificities.

This was a case-control study nested in a cohort of healthcare workers in London, UK, who had nasopharyngeal swab PCR tests and blood samples taken every week. Healthcare workers were recruited between 23 and 31 March 2020, during the week of the UK lockdown, and were followed weekly for up to roughly 15 weeks. The germline V gene (reference sequence) supplies CDR1 GTSNPN and CDR2 SVGIG. Including cysteine and phenylalanine, the CDR3 has 13 amino acids. Only CDR3 DNA is held: 39 bases, read in frame from base 1. Trimming takes 0 bases from V and 0 bases from J, and the germline ends sit 5 bases apart.

Rearrangement joined TRBV30 to TRBJ1-1, with the D gene not clear enough to name. Sequencing was carried out using whole blood. The clonotype originates from an adult who was a healthcare worker with PCR-confirmed SARS-CoV-2 infection or an uninfected control (not recorded which). The DNA is as follows: TGTGCCTGGAGTGTTAGTCTGAACACTGAAGCTTTCTTT. It encodes CAWSVSLNTEAFF.